The TCR beta chain under discussion was sequenced for a study of molecular identifiers for immune sequencing clone quantification. About the study: Naive CD8 cell RNA, from 20,000 or 100,000 cells, was split five ways in replicates, with four sequenced. General study results and limits: Identical TCR molecules sharing a barcode could underestimate highly expanded clone sizes.

Notes on this clonotype: Its antigen is unidentified.

One entry per CDR3 protein results from TCRdb running MiXCR on the PCR reads. The sample includes just under 650,000 distinct CDR3 sequences, nearly 20% of them seen just once. Germline CDR1 and CDR2: LGHNA and YSLEER. The CDR3 runs 17 residues. V trimming: 0 bases; J trimming: 1 base; junction bases outside the gene matches: 5. Sequenced sample: naive CD8+ T cells from blood, with Jurkat cell RNA spiked in. Described subset: FACS-sorted CD8+CD4-CCR7+CD45RA+ naive T cells. The chain is built from TRBV4-3 and TRBJ2-1; 8 bases fit TRBD2. The sequence was obtained from a human donor in good health. Some libraries in this study had Jurkat cell RNA spiked in. DNA of the CDR3: TGCGCCAGCAGCCAAGATCACGTAGCGGGGTCCTACAATGAGCAGTTCTTC. This sequence encodes CASSQDHVAGSYNEQFF.